Below are 11 T cell receptor beta chains sequenced from a single sample in a study of blood T cells in healthy people across ages. The authors ran a second PCR of about 7 to 11 cycles using a sample-barcoded 5' primer and a J-beta primer mix. TCRdb re-derived calls from the 5' RACE reads in MiXCR, one entry per CDR3 protein. This sample has about 720,000 distinct CDR3 sequences, with more than 20% found just once. These sequences were also reported in another study, on T cells of mothers and their children.

The sample was blood. All receptors come from a boy between 10 and 17 years old in good health.

This sequence joins TRBV7-3 and TRBJ2-1; 9 bases are a match to TRBD2. J was trimmed by 2 bases and V by 2 bases; bases with no gene match: 4. Germline V gives CDR1 SGHTA, CDR2 FQGTGA. The CDR3 extends over 16 amino acids. CDR3 sequence (DNA): TGTGCCAGCAGCTTATTAGCGGGAGTGGCCTACAATGAGCAGTTCTTC. Protein sequence: CASSLLAGVAYNEQFF.

The chain uses TRBV7-2 and TRBJ2-7; D is perhaps TRBD1 (6 bases). Germline CDR1 is SGHTA and CDR2 is FQGNSA. Trimming cost V 6 bases and J 0 bases, with 15 bases left between them. The CDR3 has 15 amino acids. This CDR3 reads CASRHRQESSYEQYF. In nucleotides, the CDR3 is TGTGCCAGCAGACATCGACAGGAAAGCTCCTACGAGCAGTACTTC.

The CDR3 protein is CSVGTTYGYTF. For the CDR3, the DNA is TGCAGCGTAGGAACGACCTATGGCTACACCTTC. The chain combines TRBV29-1 with TRBJ1-2; D gene uncertain. CDR3 length equals 11 residues. The germline gives CDR1 SQVTM, CDR2 ANQGSEA. Trimming stripped 6 bases from V and 4 bases from J, with 9 bases between.

The chain uses TRBV5-1 and TRBJ2-7, with no clear D. Looked up from germline, CDR1 is SGHRS and CDR2 is YFSETQ. V was pared by 1 base and J by 4 bases, with 9 bases between. The CDR3 spans 13 residues. Written as DNA, the CDR3 is TGCGCCAGCAGCTTGTATACCGGATACGAGCAGTACTTC. Translating it yields CASSLYTGYEQYF.

The chain links TRBV20-1 to TRBJ2-1; D remains unclear. V lost 6 bases, J lost 10 bases, and 7 bases lay in between. Germline CDR1 reads DFQATT; CDR2 reads SNEGSKA (reference sequence). The CDR3 is 9 residues long. CDR3 region: CSAPREQFF. The CDR3 DNA is TGCAGTGCCCCCCGCGAGCAGTTCTTC.

This clonotype appeared a few times. The CDR3 region has the DNA TGTGCCACCAGCAGAGGAAACTGGGACATCCATTCACCCCTCCACTTT. Encoded protein: CATSRGNWDIHSPLHF. The genes are TRBV15 and TRBJ1-6, with D maybe TRBD1 (6 bases). V lost 1 base and J lost 8, with 15 bases in between. This CDR3 contains 16 residues. From germline, CDR1 is LNHNV and CDR2 YYDKDF (reference sequence).

The genes are TRBV11-1 and TRBJ2-5; TRBD2 is a possible D gene (6 bases). This CDR3 has 14 amino acids. CDR1 SGHAT and CDR2 FQDESV come from the germline V gene (reference sequence). Trimming left V 3 bases short and J 7 bases short, with 15 bases between. This CDR3 is CASSLDDSGPTQYF. Here the CDR3 DNA reads TGTGCCAGCAGCTTGGATGACAGCGGGCCGACCCAGTACTTC.

This rearrangement joins TRBV7-9 to TRBJ2-7, with D unresolved. V was shortened by 7 bases and J by 5 bases, with 12 bases between the two germline ends. This CDR3 is built from 12 residues. Germline loops: CDR1 SEHNR, CDR2 FQNEAQ (reference sequence). The CDR3 protein is CASNRAADEQYF. For the CDR3, the DNA is TGTGCCAGCAACCGGGCAGCCGACGAGCAGTACTTC.

This chain links TRBV12-3 or TRBV12-4 with TRBJ2-1; D possibly corresponds to TRBD1 (7 bases). The V and J ends lost 11 bases and 7 bases respectively, with 9 bases between them. This CDR3 is built from 10 residues. The CDR3 nucleotides are TGTGCCGCAGGGGGGAATGAGCAGTTCTTC. Amino acids: CAAGGNEQFF.

This clonotype was observed a few times. The chain couples TRBV7-9 to TRBJ1-2; 7 nucleotides line up with TRBD1. Germline-derived CDR1 and CDR2 are SEHNR and FQNEAQ (reference sequence). The CDR3 runs 15 residues. V shed 6 bases, J shed 2 bases, and the junction held 9 bases outside the gene matches. The CDR3 DNA sequence: TGTGCCAGCAGTTCCGGGACAGCCGCGAACTATGGCTACACCTTC. Encoded protein: CASSSGTAANYGYTF.

This chain uses TRBV4-3 with TRBJ2-2, with D maybe TRBD1 (6 bases). Germline values: CDR1 LGHNA, CDR2 YSLEER. The V end lost 2 bases, the J end lost 8 bases, and 9 bases lay between the germline ends. CDR3 length: 13 residues. The CDR3, as DNA: TGCGCCAGCAGCCAATACAGGGCTGGGGAGCTGTTTTTT. It is translated as CASSQYRAGELFF.